This TCR beta chain was found in a study of radiotherapy plus CTLA-4 blockade in lung cancer. In the study overall: Patients showed objective responses in about a sixth of cases, and disease control was achieved by 30% to 35%.

Findings of the study overall: Early clone dynamics of blood T cells, plus interferon-beta, reportedly predicted response best.

Measured with immunoSEQ multiplex PCR; TCRdb has only the in-frame clones, and not every one. Here the sample spans approximately 60,000 clones, roughly 77% being singletons. On this clone: The antigen is not known.

The CDR3 length is 15 residues. From germline, CDR1 is SGHRS and CDR2 YFSETQ. V was pared by 0 bases and J by 3 bases, with 11 bases between. The clonotype comes from a human donor with non-small cell lung cancer who had a complete response to radiotherapy plus ipilimumab. This specimen was peripheral blood, taken from a patient treated with radiotherapy plus ipilimumab. The chain joins TRBV5-1 to TRBJ2-3, with D possibly TRBD1 on 6 matching bases. Written as DNA, the CDR3 is TGCGCCAGCAGCTTGGACCTAGGGGGTACAGATACGCAGTATTTT. This encodes CASSLDLGGTDTQYF.